A selection of T cell receptor beta chains follows, all from one sample in a study of cytomegalovirus exposure and HLA in healthy donors. Profiling relied on immunoSEQ multiplex PCR, and the TCRdb table lists in-frame clones only, not all of them. This table has 110,000 to 150,000 clones, 70% appearing once. The sample taken for sequencing was PBMCs. The receptors stem from a woman in her sixties in good health and CMV-seropositive. Each CDR3 is given with its conserved first and last residue. The D gene is left open where the match is weak. Size is omitted from some rows. Given values are once, few, many or a class for expanded clones.

V	size	D	J	CDR3	DNA
TRBV6-1	-	-	TRBJ1-2	CASSEGGLAGKDGYTF	TGTGCCAGCAGTGAAGGGGGACTAGCGGGAAAGGATGGCTACACCTTC
TRBV10-3	few	-	TRBJ2-1	CAIRARNEQFF	TGTGCCATCAGGGCTAGAAATGAGCAGTTCTTC
TRBV7-8	-	TRBD1	TRBJ1-1	CASSNRGPVNTEAFF	TGTGCCAGCAGCAACAGGGGGCCTGTGAACACTGAAGCTTTCTTT
TRBV18	-	-	TRBJ1-2	CASSPTTGYGYTF	TGTGCCAGCTCTCCGACGACTGGCTATGGCTACACCTTC
TRBV19	-	-	TRBJ1-2	CASKRWERDGIGYTF	TGTGCCAGTAAGAGGTGGGAACGGGATGGAATCGGCTACACCTTC
TRBV2	-	-	TRBJ1-2	CASSEMPGRRGLGGYTF	TGTGCCAGCAGTGAGATGCCGGGCCGGCGGGGCCTCGGTGGCTACACCTTC
TRBV5-1	-	-	TRBJ1-1	CASSLGQRNTEAFF	TGCGCCAGCAGCTTGGGACAGCGGAACACTGAAGCTTTCTTT
TRBV19	few	-	TRBJ1-2	CATNTPAGYGYTF	TGTGCCACAAACACCCCGGCGGGCTATGGCTACACCTTC
TRBV29-1	-	TRBD1	TRBJ1-1	CSVTSQGLSAFF	TGCAGCGTCACCTCACAGGGGCTCTCAGCTTTCTTT
TRBV6-5	-	TRBD1	TRBJ1-2	CASGRTGNYGYTF	TGTGCCAGCGGCCGGACAGGAAACTATGGCTACACCTTC
TRBV6-4	-	-	TRBJ2-7	CASSDSGGSYEQYF	TGTGCCAGCAGTGACTCAGGCGGATCCTACGAGCAGTACTTC
TRBV11-2	-	TRBD2	TRBJ2-5	CASSRGQGTSGSAETQYF	TGTGCCAGCAGCCGCGGACAGGGAACTAGCGGGAGCGCTGAGACCCAGTACTTC
TRBV28	-	TRBD1	TRBJ2-7	CASRQTGITYEQYF	TGTGCCAGCAGACAGACAGGGATAACCTACGAGCAGTACTTC
TRBV5-1	-	-	TRBJ2-2	CASSGRLEGTGELFF	TGCGCCAGCAGCGGAAGACTAGAAGGCACCGGGGAGCTGTTTTTT
TRBV30	once	TRBD2	TRBJ2-7	CAWTRLAGSSYEQYF	TGTGCCTGGACCCGACTAGCGGGCTCCTCCTACGAGCAGTACTTC
TRBV28	-	TRBD1	TRBJ1-2	CASSFDRGGGYTF	TGTGCCAGCAGTTTCGACAGGGGAGGTGGCTACACCTTC
TRBV6-5	-	TRBD1	TRBJ1-1	CASKRPGTGNTEAFF	TGTGCCAGCAAGAGGCCTGGGACAGGGAACACTGAAGCTTTCTTT
TRBV7-9	-	-	TRBJ2-5	CASSLLQAQYF	TGTGCCAGCAGCTTATTACAGGCCCAGTACTTC
TRBV5-1	few	TRBD1	TRBJ1-2	CASSYGTVFARGYTF	TGCGCCAGCAGCTACGGGACAGTCTTTGCGAGGGGCTACACCTTC
TRBV5-1	-	TRBD2	TRBJ2-3	CASSYSGSADTQYF	TGCGCCAGCAGCTATAGCGGGAGCGCAGATACGCAGTATTTT
TRBV6-5	-	-	TRBJ2-3	CASRRQSTDTQYF	TGTGCCAGCAGGAGACAGAGCACAGATACGCAGTATTTT
TRBV7-9	-	TRBD2	TRBJ2-7	CASSFLLGLAGGEEQYF	TGTGCCAGCAGTTTTCTACTGGGGCTAGCGGGAGGGGAAGAGCAGTACTTC
TRBV6-5	-	TRBD1	TRBJ1-6	CASSYRQGAKSPLHF	TGTGCCAGCAGTTACCGACAGGGGGCGAAATCACCCCTCCACTTT
TRBV5-1	-	-	TRBJ2-2	CASSLLQSNTGELFF	TGCGCCAGCAGCTTGTTACAGTCGAACACCGGGGAGCTGTTTTTT
TRBV29-1	once	-	TRBJ2-1	CSVEVWLVGALYNEQFF	TGCAGCGTTGAAGTATGGCTCGTAGGGGCCCTATACAATGAGCAGTTCTTC
TRBV19	-	TRBD1	TRBJ2-5	CASRPGQGETQYF	TGTGCCAGTAGGCCGGGACAGGGAGAGACCCAGTACTTC
TRBV5-1	-	-	TRBJ2-7	CASSLSNYEQYF	TGCGCCAGCAGCTTGAGCAACTACGAGCAGTACTTC
TRBV10-3	-	TRBD1	TRBJ1-3	CAISADKGALNTIYF	TGTGCCATCAGTGCGGACAAGGGGGCATTAAACACCATATATTTT
TRBV5-5	-	-	TRBJ1-5	CASSLEGGIQPQHF	TGTGCCAGCAGCTTGGAGGGCGGGATTCAGCCCCAGCATTTT
TRBV5-8	-	TRBD2	TRBJ2-1	CASSQTLAGHYNEQFF	TGTGCCAGCAGCCAAACACTAGCGGGCCACTACAATGAGCAGTTCTTC
TRBV6-5	-	TRBD1	TRBJ1-3	CASSYWDRGSGNTIYF	TGTGCCAGCAGTTACTGGGACAGGGGATCTGGAAACACCATATATTTT
TRBV5-4	-	-	TRBJ2-3	CASSLVGFRDTQYF	TGTGCCAGCAGCTTGGTCGGGTTTAGAGATACGCAGTATTTT
TRBV9	-	-	TRBJ2-3	CASSGQAARGDTQYF	TGTGCCAGCAGCGGCCAGGCGGCCCGGGGAGATACGCAGTATTTT
TRBV5-1	-	TRBD1	TRBJ2-1	CASSLVGTESYNEQFF	TGCGCCAGCAGCTTGGTGGGGACAGAGTCCTACAATGAGCAGTTCTTC
TRBV5-6	few	TRBD1	TRBJ2-5	CASSWDRRETQYF	TGTGCCAGCAGCTGGGACAGGAGAGAGACCCAGTACTTC
TRBV27	-	-	TRBJ1-2	CASSEGGNYGYTF	TGTGCCAGCAGCGAAGGGGGAAACTATGGCTACACCTTC
TRBV28	-	TRBD1	TRBJ2-3	CASSLPDRVLFADTQYF	TGTGCCAGCAGTTTACCGGACAGGGTTCTGTTTGCAGATACGCAGTATTTT
TRBV5-6	few	TRBD1	TRBJ1-1	CASSLVKDRLSEAFF	TGTGCCAGCAGCTTGGTGAAGGACAGGTTGTCTGAAGCTTTCTTT
TRBV27	-	-	TRBJ2-3	CASKRATDTQYF	TGTGCCAGCAAGCGTGCCACAGATACGCAGTATTTT
TRBV9	-	TRBD2	TRBJ2-3	CASSPHSGKADTQYF	TGTGCCAGCAGCCCGCATAGCGGGAAGGCGGATACGCAGTATTTT
TRBV6-5	few	-	TRBJ1-1	CASRRRGGEAFF	TGTGCCAGCAGGCGTCGTGGCGGTGAAGCTTTCTTT
TRBV18	-	TRBD1	TRBJ1-5	CASSPRGQNQPQHF	TGTGCCAGCTCACCAAGGGGACAGAATCAGCCCCAGCATTTT
TRBV5-1	-	-	TRBJ1-3	CASSPWTAGNTIYF	TGCGCCAGCAGCCCTTGGACAGCCGGAAACACCATATATTTT
TRBV5-1	once	TRBD2	TRBJ2-7	CASSQTSGPIFYEQYF	TGCGCCAGCAGCCAAACTAGCGGACCTATCTTCTACGAGCAGTACTTC
TRBV7-7	-	TRBD2	TRBJ2-7	CASSVTSGSSYEQYF	TGTGCTAGCAGCGTAACTAGCGGGAGCTCCTACGAGCAGTACTTC
TRBV27	-	TRBD1	TRBJ2-1	CASSLRTGRNNEQFF	TGTGCCAGCAGTTTACGGACAGGGAGAAACAATGAGCAGTTCTTC
TRBV15	few	-	TRBJ1-2	CATSRVAGDGYTF	TGTGCCACCAGCAGAGTGGCGGGAGATGGCTACACCTTC
TRBV5-4	-	-	TRBJ1-1	CASSPRGGGTEAFF	TGTGCCAGCAGCCCCAGGGGAGGGGGCACTGAAGCTTTCTTT
TRBV10-3	-	TRBD1	TRBJ1-2	CAISNRDSMEGYTF	TGTGCCATCAGTAACCGGGACAGTATGGAAGGCTACACCTTC
TRBV9	-	-	TRBJ2-5	CASGRTSGAQYF	TGTGCCAGCGGCCGGACCTCAGGGGCCCAGTACTTC
TRBV7-2	once	-	TRBJ2-1	CASSLDIHEQFF	TGTGCCAGCAGCCTGGACATTCATGAGCAGTTCTTC
TRBV6-1	few	-	TRBJ2-7	CASSGLDKGVYEQYF	TGTGCCAGCAGTGGTCTGGACAAGGGGGTATACGAGCAGTACTTC
TRBV18	-	TRBD1	TRBJ1-1	CASSWDRGLRTEAFF	TGTGCCAGCTCATGGGACAGGGGGCTTCGCACTGAAGCTTTCTTT
TRBV5-6	once	-	TRBJ2-5	CASSLNRVETQYF	TGTGCCAGCAGCTTGAACAGGGTAGAGACCCAGTACTTC
TRBV5-1	-	-	TRBJ1-1	CASSLGHLNTEAFF	TGCGCCAGCAGCTTGGGGCATTTGAACACTGAAGCTTTCTTT
TRBV4-1	-	-	TRBJ2-1	CASSIAEMYNEQFF	TGCGCCAGCAGCATAGCAGAGATGTACAATGAGCAGTTCTTC
TRBV28	-	TRBD1	TRBJ1-2	CASSTDRDRGVYGYTF	TGTGCCAGCAGTACAGACCGGGACAGGGGTGTCTATGGCTACACCTTC
TRBV5-8	-	-	TRBJ1-1	CASSLYRVSNTEAFF	TGTGCCAGCAGCTTGTATCGGGTGTCGAACACTGAAGCTTTCTTT
TRBV18	-	-	TRBJ2-1	CASSRGGTYNEQFF	TGTGCCAGCTCACGCGGGGGCACCTACAATGAGCAGTTCTTC
TRBV28	-	TRBD1	TRBJ2-7	CASSGDRPNSYEQYF	TGTGCCAGCAGTGGGGACAGACCCAACTCCTACGAGCAGTACTTC